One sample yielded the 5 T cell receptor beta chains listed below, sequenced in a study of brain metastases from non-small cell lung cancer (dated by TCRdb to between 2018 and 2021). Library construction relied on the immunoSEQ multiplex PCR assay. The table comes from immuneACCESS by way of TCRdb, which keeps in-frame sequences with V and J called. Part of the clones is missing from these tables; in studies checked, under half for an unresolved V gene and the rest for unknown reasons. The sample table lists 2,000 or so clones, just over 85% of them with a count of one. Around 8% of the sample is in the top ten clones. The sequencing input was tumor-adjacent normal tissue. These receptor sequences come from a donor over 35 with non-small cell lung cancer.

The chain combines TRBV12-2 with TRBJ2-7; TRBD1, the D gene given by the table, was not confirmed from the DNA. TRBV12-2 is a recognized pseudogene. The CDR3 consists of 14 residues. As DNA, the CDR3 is TGTGCAAGTCGCCTCAGGACAGGAGAGCTCGAGCAGTACTTC. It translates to CASRLRTGELEQYF.

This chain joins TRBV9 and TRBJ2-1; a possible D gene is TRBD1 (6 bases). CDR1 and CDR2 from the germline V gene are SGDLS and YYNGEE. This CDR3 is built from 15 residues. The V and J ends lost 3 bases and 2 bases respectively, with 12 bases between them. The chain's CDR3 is CASSADGGPYNEQFF. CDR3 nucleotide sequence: TGTGCCAGCAGCGCCGATGGGGGCCCCTACAATGAGCAGTTCTTC.

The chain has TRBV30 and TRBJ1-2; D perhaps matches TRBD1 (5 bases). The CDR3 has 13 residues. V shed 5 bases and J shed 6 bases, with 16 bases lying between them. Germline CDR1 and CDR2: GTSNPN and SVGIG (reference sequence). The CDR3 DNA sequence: TGTGCCTGGGGCAGGGCTGAGAGTAATGGCTACACCTTC. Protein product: CAWGRAESNGYTF. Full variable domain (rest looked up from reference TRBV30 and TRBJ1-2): SQTIHQWPATLVQPVGSPLSLECTVEGTSNPNLYWYRQAAGRGLQLLFYSVGIGQISSEVPQNLSASRPQDRQFILSSKKLLLSDSGFYLCAWGRAESNGYTFGSGTRLTVV.

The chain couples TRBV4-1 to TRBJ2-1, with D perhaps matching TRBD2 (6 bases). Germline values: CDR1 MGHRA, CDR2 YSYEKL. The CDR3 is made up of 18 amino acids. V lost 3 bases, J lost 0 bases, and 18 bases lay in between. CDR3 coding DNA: TGCGCCAGCAGCCAGGGACTTTTAAGAAAAAACTCCTACAATGAGCAGTTCTTC. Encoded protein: CASSQGLLRKNSYNEQFF.

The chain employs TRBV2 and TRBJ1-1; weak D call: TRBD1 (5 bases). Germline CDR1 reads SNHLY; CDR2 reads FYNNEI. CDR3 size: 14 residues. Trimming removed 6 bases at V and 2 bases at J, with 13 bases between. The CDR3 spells CASRLGEGNTEAFF. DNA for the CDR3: TGTGCCAGCAGACTAGGGGAGGGAAACACTGAAGCTTTCTTT.